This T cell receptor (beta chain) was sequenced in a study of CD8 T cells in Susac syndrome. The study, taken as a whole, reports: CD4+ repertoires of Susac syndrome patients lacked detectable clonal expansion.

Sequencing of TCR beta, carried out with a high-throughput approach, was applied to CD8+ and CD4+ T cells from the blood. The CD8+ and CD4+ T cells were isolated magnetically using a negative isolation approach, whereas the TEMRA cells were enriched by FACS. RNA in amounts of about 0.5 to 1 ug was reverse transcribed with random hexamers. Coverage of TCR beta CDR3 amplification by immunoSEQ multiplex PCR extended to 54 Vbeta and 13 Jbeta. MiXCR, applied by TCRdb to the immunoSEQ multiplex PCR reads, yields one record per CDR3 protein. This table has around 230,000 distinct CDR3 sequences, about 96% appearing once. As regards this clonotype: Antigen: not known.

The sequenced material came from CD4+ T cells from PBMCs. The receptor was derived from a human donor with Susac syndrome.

The CDR3 region is CASSQWDGTEQYF. The CDR3 bases are TGCGCCAGCAGTCAATGGGACGGGACGGAGCAGTACTTC. V and J are TRBV23-1 and TRBJ2-7; D tentatively reads TRBD1 or TRBD2 (5 bases each). TRBV23-1 is annotated as an ORF whose role is uncertain. Trimming shortened V by 1 base and J by 7 bases, and 11 bases separated the two germline ends. The CDR3 runs 13 residues.